The clone carrying this T cell receptor (beta chain) was detected ten times or more. This sample is part of a study of early T cells in non-severe SARS-CoV-2 infection. The CDR3 is 12 residues long. Germline CDR1 and CDR2: DFQATT and SNEGSKA (reference sequence). Trimming took 4 bases from V and 8 from J, leaving 12 bases between them. TCRdb re-called the 5' RACE reads with MiXCR, one entry per CDR3 protein. The sample yields about 98,000 distinct CDR3 sequences, roughly 13% seen once. V and J are TRBV20-1 and TRBJ2-1; possibly TRBD1 for D (5 bases). The TCR originated in an adult who was a healthcare worker with PCR-confirmed SARS-CoV-2 infection or an uninfected control (not recorded which). Sequenced material: whole blood. Here the CDR3 reads CSAKDTNHEQFF. The CDR3 DNA sequence: TGCAGTGCTAAGGACACTAATCATGAGCAGTTCTTC.